This TCR beta chain was captured in a study of cytomegalovirus exposure and HLA in healthy donors. Study conclusions and caveats: Most of the TCR beta V segments (in an earlier analysis) were productive either about 90% or about 30% of the time.

On this clone itself: Its antigen is not known.

The PCR employed 60 Vbeta primers together with 13 Jbeta primers. TCRdb keeps only in-frame clones here, not all; method: immunoSEQ multiplex PCR. This table holds 190,000 or so clones, roughly four fifths found once. CDR1 and CDR2 from the germline V gene are SGHTA and FQGNSA. V lost 3 bases, J lost 4 bases, and 13 bases lay in between. The CDR3 consists of 15 residues. This sequence joins TRBV7-2 and TRBJ1-3; maybe TRBD1 (5 bases). This TCR was sampled from a man aged 50 to 60 in good health and CMV-seronegative. The sequenced material came from PBMCs. CDR3 bases: TGTGCCAGCAGCTTCGGGGGGATAGGAGGAAACACCATATATTTT. Its translation is CASSFGGIGGNTIYF. Supplemented by reference TRBV7-2 and TRBJ1-3, the full variable domain reads GAGVSQSPSNKVTEKGKDVELRCDPISGHTALYWYRQSLGQGLEFLIYFQGNSAPDKSGLPSDRFSAERTGGSVSTLTIQRTQQEDSAVYLCASSFGGIGGNTIYFGEGSWLTVV.